This TCR beta chain was recorded in a study of molecular identifiers for immune sequencing clone quantification. V lost 1 base and J lost 0, with 11 bases in between. The CDR3 runs 15 residues. Germline CDR1 is DFQATT and CDR2 is SNEGSKA (reference sequence). TCR libraries were built in bulk with a published protocol and specific TCR primers. MiXCR was run by TCRdb on the PCR reads, yielding one entry per CDR3 protein. The data hold over 600,000 distinct CDR3 sequences, with less than 20% observed a single time. Naive CD8 T cells, phenotype CD8+CD4-CCR7+CD45RA+, were sorted. This clonotype appeared many times.

The sample comprised naive CD8+ T cells from blood, with Jurkat cell RNA spiked in. The subset denotes: FACS-sorted CD8+CD4-CCR7+CD45RA+ naive T cells. The chain recombines TRBV20-1 with TRBJ2-3; perhaps TRBD2 as D (5 bases). This clonotype originated in a human donor in good health. Some libraries in this study had Jurkat cell RNA spiked in. The CDR3 region has the DNA TGCAGTGCTAGAGCACGGGGAGAAAGCACAGATACGCAGTATTTT. It translates to CSARARGESTDTQYF.